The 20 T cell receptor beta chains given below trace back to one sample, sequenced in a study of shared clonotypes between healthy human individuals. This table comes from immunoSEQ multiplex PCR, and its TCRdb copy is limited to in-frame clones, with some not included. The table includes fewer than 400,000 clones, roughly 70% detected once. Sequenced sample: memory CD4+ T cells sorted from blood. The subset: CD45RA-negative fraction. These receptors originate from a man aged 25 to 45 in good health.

The CDR3 nucleotides are TGCGCCAGCAGCGACGGACGCTGGGGCTACACCTTC. Translated, it gives CASSDGRWGYTF. The genes are TRBV5-1 and TRBJ1-2; D is undetermined. Germline loops: CDR1 SGHRS, CDR2 YFSETQ. Between the trimmed V and J ends, which lost 4 bases and 8 bases, there was a span of 12 bases. The CDR3 runs 12 residues.

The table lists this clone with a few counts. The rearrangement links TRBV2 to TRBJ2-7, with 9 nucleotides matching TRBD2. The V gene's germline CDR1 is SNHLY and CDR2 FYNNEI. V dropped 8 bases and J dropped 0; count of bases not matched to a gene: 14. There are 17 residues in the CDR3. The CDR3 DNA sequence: TGTGCCAGCCCGCGTCCAGCGGGAGGCCGAAGCTCCTACGAGCAGTACTTC. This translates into CASPRPAGGRSSYEQYF.

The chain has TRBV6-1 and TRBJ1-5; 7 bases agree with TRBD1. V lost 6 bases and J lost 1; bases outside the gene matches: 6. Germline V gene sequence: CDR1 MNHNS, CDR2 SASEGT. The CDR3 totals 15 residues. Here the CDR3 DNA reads TGTGCCAGCAGCTACAGGGGTGGGAGCAATCAGCCCCAGCATTTT. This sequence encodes CASSYRGGSNQPQHF.

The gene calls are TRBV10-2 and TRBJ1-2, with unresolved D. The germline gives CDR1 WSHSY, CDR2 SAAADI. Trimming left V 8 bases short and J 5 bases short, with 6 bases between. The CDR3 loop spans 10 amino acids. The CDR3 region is CASGLYGYTF. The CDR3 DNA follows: TGCGCCAGCGGACTTTATGGCTACACCTTC.

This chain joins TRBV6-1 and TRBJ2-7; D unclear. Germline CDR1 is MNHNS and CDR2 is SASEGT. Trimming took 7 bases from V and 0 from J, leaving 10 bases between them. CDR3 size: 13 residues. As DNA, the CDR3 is TGTGCCAGCACCGAAGGACGCTCCTACGAGCAGTACTTC. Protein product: CASTEGRSYEQYF.

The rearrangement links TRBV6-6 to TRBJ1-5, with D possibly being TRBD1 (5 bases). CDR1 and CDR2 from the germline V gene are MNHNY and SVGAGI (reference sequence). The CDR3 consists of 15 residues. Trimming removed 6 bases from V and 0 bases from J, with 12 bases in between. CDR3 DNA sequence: TGTGCCAGCAGACCCCCAGGGCCTAGCAATCAGCCCCAGCATTTT. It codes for CASRPPGPSNQPQHF.

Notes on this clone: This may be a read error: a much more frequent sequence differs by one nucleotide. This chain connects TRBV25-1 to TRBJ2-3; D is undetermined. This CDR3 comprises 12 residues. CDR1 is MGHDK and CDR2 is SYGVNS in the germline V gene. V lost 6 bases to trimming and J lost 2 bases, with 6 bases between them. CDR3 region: CASRDLTDTQYF. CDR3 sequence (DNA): TGTGCCAGCAGAGACCTCACAGATACGCAGTATTTT.

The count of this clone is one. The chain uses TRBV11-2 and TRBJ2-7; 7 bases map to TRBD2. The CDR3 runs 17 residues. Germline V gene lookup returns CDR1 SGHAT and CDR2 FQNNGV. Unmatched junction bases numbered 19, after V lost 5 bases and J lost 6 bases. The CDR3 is CASSRAGVGVLRVEQYF. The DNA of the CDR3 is TGTGCCAGCAGCCGCGCGGGAGTTGGCGTTCTTAGGGTCGAGCAGTACTTC.

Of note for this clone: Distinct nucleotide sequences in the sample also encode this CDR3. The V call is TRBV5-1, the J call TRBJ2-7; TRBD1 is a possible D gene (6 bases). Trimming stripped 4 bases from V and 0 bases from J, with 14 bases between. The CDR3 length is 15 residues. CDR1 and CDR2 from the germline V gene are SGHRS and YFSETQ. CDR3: CASSTTGLRSYEQYF. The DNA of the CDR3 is TGCGCCAGCAGCACGACAGGTCTTCGCTCCTACGAGCAGTACTTC.

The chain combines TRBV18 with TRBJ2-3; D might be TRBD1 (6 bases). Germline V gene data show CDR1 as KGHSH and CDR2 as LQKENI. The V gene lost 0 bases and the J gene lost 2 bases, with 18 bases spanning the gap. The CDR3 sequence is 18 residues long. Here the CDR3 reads CASSPPDLDRPLTDTQYF. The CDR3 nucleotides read TGTGCCAGCTCACCACCGGACCTGGACAGACCTCTCACAGATACGCAGTATTTT. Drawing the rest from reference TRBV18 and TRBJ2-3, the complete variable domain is NAGVMQNPRHLVRRRGQEARLRCSPMKGHSHVYWYRQLPEEGLKFMVYLQKENIIDESGMPKERFSAEFPKEGPSILRIQQVVRGDSAAYFCASSPPDLDRPLTDTQYFGPGTRLTVL.

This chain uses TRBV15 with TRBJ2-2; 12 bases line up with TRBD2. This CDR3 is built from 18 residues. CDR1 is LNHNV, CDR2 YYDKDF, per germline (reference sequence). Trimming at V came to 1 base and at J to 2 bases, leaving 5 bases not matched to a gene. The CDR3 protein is CATSRGSSGRVNTGELFF. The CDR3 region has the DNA TGTGCCACCAGCAGAGGGTCTAGCGGGAGGGTTAACACCGGGGAGCTGTTTTTT.

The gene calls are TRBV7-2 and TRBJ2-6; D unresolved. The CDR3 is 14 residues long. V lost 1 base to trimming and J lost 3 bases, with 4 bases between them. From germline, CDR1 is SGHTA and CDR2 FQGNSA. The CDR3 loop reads CASSLGGGANVLTF. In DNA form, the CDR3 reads TGTGCCAGCAGCTTAGGAGGTGGGGCCAACGTCCTGACTTTC.

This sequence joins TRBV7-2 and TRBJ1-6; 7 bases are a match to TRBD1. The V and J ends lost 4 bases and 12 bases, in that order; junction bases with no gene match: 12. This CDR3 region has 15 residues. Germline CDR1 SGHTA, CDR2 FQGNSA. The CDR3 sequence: CASSSGQTFSGPLHF. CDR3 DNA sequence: TGTGCCAGCAGCTCGGGACAGACATTTAGTGGACCCCTCCACTTT. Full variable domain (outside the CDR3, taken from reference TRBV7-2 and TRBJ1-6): GAGVSQSPSNKVTEKGKDVELRCDPISGHTALYWYRQSLGQGLEFLIYFQGNSAPDKSGLPSDRFSAERTGGSVSTLTIQRTQQEDSAVYLCASSSGQTFSGPLHFGNGTRLTVT.

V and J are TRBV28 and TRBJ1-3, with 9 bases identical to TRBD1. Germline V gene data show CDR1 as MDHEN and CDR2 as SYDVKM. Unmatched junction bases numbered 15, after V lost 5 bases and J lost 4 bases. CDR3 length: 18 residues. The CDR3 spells CASSPGGTGSTAGNTIYF. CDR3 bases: TGTGCCAGCAGTCCAGGCGGGACAGGGAGTACGGCAGGAAACACCATATATTTT.

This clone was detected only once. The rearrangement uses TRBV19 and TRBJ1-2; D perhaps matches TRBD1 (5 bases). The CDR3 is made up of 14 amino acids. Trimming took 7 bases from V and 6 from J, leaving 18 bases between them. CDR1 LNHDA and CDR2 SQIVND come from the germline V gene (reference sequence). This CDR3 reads CASTTFSGENGYTF. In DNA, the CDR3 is TGTGCCAGTACGACCTTCTCGGGGGAAAATGGCTACACCTTC.

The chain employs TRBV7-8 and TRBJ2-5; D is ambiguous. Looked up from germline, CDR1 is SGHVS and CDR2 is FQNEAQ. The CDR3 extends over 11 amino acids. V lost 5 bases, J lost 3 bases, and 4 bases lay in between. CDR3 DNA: TGTGCCAGCAGCCCAAAAGAGACCCAGTACTTC. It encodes CASSPKETQYF. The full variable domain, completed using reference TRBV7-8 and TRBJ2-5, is GAGVSQSPRYKVAKRGQDVALRCDPISGHVSLFWYQQALGQGPEFLTYFQNEAQLDKSGLPSDRFFAERPEGSVSTLKIQRTQQEDSAVYLCASSPKETQYFGPGTRLLVL.

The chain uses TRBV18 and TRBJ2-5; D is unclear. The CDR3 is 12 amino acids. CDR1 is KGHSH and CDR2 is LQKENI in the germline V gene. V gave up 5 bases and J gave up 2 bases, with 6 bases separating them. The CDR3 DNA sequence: TGTGCCAGCTCAGAAGTACAAGAGACCCAGTACTTC. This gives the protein CASSEVQETQYF.

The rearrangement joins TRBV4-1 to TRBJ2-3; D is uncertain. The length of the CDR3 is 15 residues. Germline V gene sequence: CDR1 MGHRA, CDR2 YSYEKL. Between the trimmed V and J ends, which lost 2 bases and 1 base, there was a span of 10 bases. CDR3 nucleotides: TGCGCCAGCAGCCAATTGGATATAGGCACAGATACGCAGTATTTT. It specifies CASSQLDIGTDTQYF.

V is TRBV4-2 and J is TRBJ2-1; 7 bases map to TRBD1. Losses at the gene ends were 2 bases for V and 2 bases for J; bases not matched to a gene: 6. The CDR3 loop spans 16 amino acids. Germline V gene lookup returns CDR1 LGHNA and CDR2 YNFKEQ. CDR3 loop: CASSQRTRGTYNEQFF. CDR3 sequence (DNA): TGTGCCAGCAGCCAACGGACCAGGGGGACCTACAATGAGCAGTTCTTC.

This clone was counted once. CDR3 in amino acids: CASSPTAYTDTQYF. For the CDR3, the DNA is TGTGCCAGCAGTCCTACGGCTTACACAGATACGCAGTATTTT. V gene TRBV6-6 combines with J gene TRBJ2-3, with no clear D. The length of the CDR3 is 14 residues. Trimming cost V 5 bases and J 2 bases, with 11 bases left between them. In germline, CDR1 is MNHNY, CDR2 SVGAGI (reference sequence).